A single TCR beta chain is shown here with its context. This entry is derived from a study of T cells in Graves' hyperthyroidism and ophthalmopathy. V gave up 6 bases and J gave up 2 bases, with 13 bases separating them. The V gene's germline CDR1 is SGHTA and CDR2 FQGNSA. The CDR3 totals 15 residues. TCR beta CDR3 region amplification was performed from RNA transcripts. A first-round RT-PCR of the TCR CDR3 used the HTBI primer set. TCRdb re-called the multiplex PCR reads through MiXCR, storing one row per CDR3 protein. The sample has hundreds of thousands of distinct CDR3 sequences; less than 25% are singletons.

The TCR comes from a man aged 25 to 45 with Graves' ophthalmopathy. Sequenced material: blood. The chain uses TRBV7-2 and TRBJ1-4; the D is unclear. The CDR3 DNA reads as TGTGCCAGCAGTCTCACCTCTGGGACTAATGAAAAACTGTTTTTT. Its protein is CASSLTSGTNEKLFF.